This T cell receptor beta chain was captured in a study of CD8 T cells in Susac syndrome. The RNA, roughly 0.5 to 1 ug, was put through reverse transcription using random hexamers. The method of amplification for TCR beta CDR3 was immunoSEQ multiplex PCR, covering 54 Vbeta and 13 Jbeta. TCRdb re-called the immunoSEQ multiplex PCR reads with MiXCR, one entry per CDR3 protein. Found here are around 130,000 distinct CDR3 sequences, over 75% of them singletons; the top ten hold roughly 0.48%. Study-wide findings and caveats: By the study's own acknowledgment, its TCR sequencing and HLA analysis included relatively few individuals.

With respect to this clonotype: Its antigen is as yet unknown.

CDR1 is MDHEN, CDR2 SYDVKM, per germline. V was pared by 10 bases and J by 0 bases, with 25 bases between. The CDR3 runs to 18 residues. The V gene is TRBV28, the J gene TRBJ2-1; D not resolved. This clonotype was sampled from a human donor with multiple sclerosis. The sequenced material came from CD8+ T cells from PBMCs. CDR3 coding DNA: TGTGCCATCTTCCCACGAGGTTGGCGCCTCAGCTCCTACAATGAGCAGTTCTTC. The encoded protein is CAIFPRGWRLSSYNEQFF.